Given below is one T cell receptor beta chain in context. Its antigen is unknown. This specimen includes other DNA sequences encoding the same CDR3. Each sorted subset replicate got 200 ng genomic DNA, tens of thousands of genomes. Only in-frame clones appear in the TCRdb table, and some are missing; sequencing was by immunoSEQ multiplex PCR. The repertoire holds fewer than 1 million clones, with about 97% as singletons. The sample comes from a study of shared clonotypes between healthy human individuals. CD45RO negativity and positive selection for CCR7 defined naive CD8 cells, a population that excluded terminally differentiated effector memory CD45RA+ cells. Study observations and caveats: Having only a few donors restricted how much genetic and exposure-history diversity was captured. With several donors compared, about 5.2% of naive CD4 clonotypes were shared. Generally, naive subsets came out with larger estimated richness than memory subsets.

CDR1 MNHEY and CDR2 SMNVEV come from the germline V gene (reference sequence). The CDR3 has 12 residues. Trimming left V 4 bases short and J 5 bases short, with 5 bases between. The V gene is TRBV27, the J gene TRBJ2-2; either TRBD1 or TRBD2 may supply D (5 bases each). The material sequenced was naive CD8+ T cells sorted from blood. The TCR originated in a man younger than 45 in good health. CDR3 nucleotide sequence: TGTGCCAGCAGTTGGGGGACCGGGGAGCTGTTTTTT. This gives the protein CASSWGTGELFF.